The 24 T cell receptor beta chains given below trace back to one sample, sequenced in a study of shared clonotypes between healthy human individuals. Data came from immunoSEQ multiplex PCR; TCRdb stores just in-frame clones and leaves some out. Among more than 1,200,000 clones listed, 98% to 99% were seen once. Sequencing input: naive CD4+ T cells sorted from blood. Subset described: CD45RA+ positively selected. These receptors originate from a man aged 25 to 40 in good health.

This clone was seen only once. This chain joins TRBV19 and TRBJ1-5, with a weak D call TRBD1 (6 bases). The CDR3 is 14 residues long. Deletions cut 3 bases from V and 6 bases from J, with 12 bases between. Germline V lookup: CDR1 LNHDA, CDR2 SQIVND (reference sequence). The CDR3 bases are TGTGCCAGTAGTATTACGGGGGCCCCTCAGCCCCAGCATTTT. Protein product: CASSITGAPQPQHF.

V and J are TRBV5-5 and TRBJ2-7, with 7 bases matching TRBD2. Unmatched junction bases numbered 4, after V lost 2 bases and J lost 2 bases. The CDR3 extends over 14 amino acids. Germline loops: CDR1 SGHKS, CDR2 YYEKEE (reference sequence). The CDR3 DNA sequence: TGTGCCAGCAGCTTCCTAGCGGTGACCTACGAGCAGTACTTC. Its translation: CASSFLAVTYEQYF.

CDR3 in DNA: TGCGTCTTAGTCTCAGATACGCAGTATTTT. As protein: CVLVSDTQYF. The V call is TRBV20-1, the J call TRBJ2-3, with unresolved D. CDR3 length: 10 amino acids. Germline CDR1 is DFQATT and CDR2 is SNEGSKA (reference sequence).

This clone was seen just once. This rearrangement joins TRBV7-9 to TRBJ1-5; possible D gene TRBD1, 6 bases. With 5 bases removed from V and 2 bases from J, the gap between germline ends came to 13 bases. Germline V gives CDR1 SEHNR, CDR2 FQNEAQ (reference sequence). The CDR3 sequence is 15 residues long. The DNA for the CDR3 is TGTGCCAGCAGCCCCCCAGGGGCAGGCAATCAGCCCCAGCATTTT. Translation: CASSPPGAGNQPQHF.

The CDR3 here is CASSFRATSGRPSGLETQYF. In nucleotides, the CDR3 is TGTGCCAGCAGTTTCCGTGCGACTAGCGGGAGACCCTCCGGGTTAGAGACCCAGTACTTC. The rearrangement joins TRBV27 to TRBJ2-5; TRBD2 matches 12 bases. The CDR3 sequence is 20 residues long. V lost 3 bases and J lost 4; bases outside the gene matches: 18. Germline V CDR1 and CDR2: MNHEY, SMNVEV (reference sequence).

The rearrangement links TRBV5-5 to TRBJ1-5; the D is unclear. CDR1 is SGHKS and CDR2 is YYEKEE in the germline V gene (reference sequence). The V end was cut by 1 base, the J end by 4 bases, with 21 bases between. The length of the CDR3 is 18 residues. The CDR3 protein is CASSLRSPTLLSNQPQHF. CDR3 nucleotide sequence: TGTGCCAGCAGCTTGAGAAGTCCCACTCTTTTGAGTAATCAGCCCCAGCATTTT.

The chain has TRBV6-5 and TRBJ1-2, with no clear D. This CDR3 spans 13 amino acids. The V gene lost 2 bases and the J gene lost 3 bases, with 7 bases spanning the gap. Germline V CDR1 and CDR2: MNHEY, SVGAGI. CDR3 nucleotides: TGTGCCAGCAGTTACATAGGCGACTATGGCTACACCTTC. Amino acids: CASSYIGDYGYTF.

This chain joins TRBV6-5 and TRBJ2-5, with a tentative D call TRBD2 (5 bases). The V end lost 3 bases, the J end lost 4 bases, and 15 bases lay between the germline ends. This CDR3 comprises 15 residues. CDR1 is MNHEY and CDR2 is SVGAGI in the germline V gene. CDR3 in amino acids: CASSYIGLASETQYF. The CDR3 nucleotides are TGTGCCAGCAGTTATATCGGGCTAGCTTCAGAGACCCAGTACTTC.

In DNA, the CDR3 is TGTGCCAGTAGTGTGCGAGGCTCTGGAAACACCATATATTTT. It is translated as CASSVRGSGNTIYF. The chain joins TRBV19 to TRBJ1-3; D gene uncertain. Per the germline V gene, CDR1 is LNHDA and CDR2 is SQIVND (reference sequence). Trimming left V 5 bases short and J 0 bases short, with 8 bases between. The CDR3 length is 14 residues.

This chain links TRBV6-5 with TRBJ2-3, with D tentatively TRBD1 or TRBD2 (5 bases each). The CDR3 totals 15 residues. Trimming stripped 6 bases from V and 2 bases from J, with 15 bases between. Germline lookup yields CDR1 MNHEY and CDR2 SVGAGI. CDR3 region: CASSREKPHTDTQYF. The CDR3 bases are TGTGCCAGCAGCAGGGAGAAACCACACACAGATACGCAGTATTTT.

The gene calls are TRBV28 and TRBJ2-5; 9 nucleotides match TRBD2. The CDR3 extends over 16 amino acids. The V and J ends lost 3 bases and 0 bases, in that order; junction bases with no gene match: 5. CDR1 is MDHEN, CDR2 SYDVKM, per germline. The CDR3 sequence is CASSFGASGNQETQYF. CDR3 coding DNA: TGTGCCAGCAGTTTTGGGGCTAGCGGGAACCAAGAGACCCAGTACTTC.

The chain has TRBV6-1 and TRBJ2-7; TRBD2 is a possible D gene (5 bases). The V end was cut by 6 bases, the J end by 0 bases, with 9 bases between. Looked up from germline, CDR1 is MNHNS and CDR2 is SASEGT. The CDR3 is made up of 13 amino acids. Here the CDR3 DNA reads TGTGCCAGCAGGTCGGGGAGCTCCTACGAGCAGTACTTC. Encoded protein: CASRSGSSYEQYF.

The rearrangement joins TRBV4-1 to TRBJ2-7; 14 bases agree with TRBD2. CDR1 MGHRA and CDR2 YSYEKL come from the germline V gene. J gave up 1 base and V 3 bases, and 5 bases lay outside the gene matches. CDR3 size: 17 residues. CDR3 DNA sequence: TGCGCCAGCAGCCATGGACTAGCGGGAGGTAATTCCTACGAGCAGTACTTC. It encodes CASSHGLAGGNSYEQYF.

This rearrangement joins TRBV9 to TRBJ2-5; no clear D gene. CDR1 and CDR2 (germline): SGDLS, YYNGEE. The CDR3 has 12 amino acids. V was pared by 0 bases and J by 9 bases, with 9 bases between. The DNA of the CDR3 is TGTGCCAGCAGCGTAGTTGGGTCGGCCCAGTACTTC. Its protein product is CASSVVGSAQYF.

V and J are TRBV25-1 and TRBJ1-2; weak D call: TRBD1 (5 bases). The V end was cut by 0 bases, the J end by 3 bases, with 8 bases between. CDR3 length: 14 amino acids. Germline CDR1 MGHDK, CDR2 SYGVNS. CDR3 sequence reads: CASSEYSTDYGYTF. DNA for the CDR3: TGTGCCAGCAGTGAATATTCGACAGACTATGGCTACACCTTC.

This rearrangement joins TRBV2 to TRBJ1-5, with D uncertain. Trimming took off 5 bases at V and 3 bases at J, with 11 bases between the two ends. Germline CDR1 SNHLY, CDR2 FYNNEI. This CDR3 spans 14 amino acids. The CDR3 sequence: CASSPDGVNQPQHF. DNA for the CDR3: TGTGCCAGCAGTCCCGACGGAGTCAATCAGCCCCAGCATTTT.

The rearrangement uses TRBV6-1 and TRBJ1-1, with D perhaps matching TRBD1 (5 bases). The CDR3 runs 11 residues. V was cut by 11 bases and J by 6 bases, with 13 bases left in between. Germline V gives CDR1 MNHNS, CDR2 SASEGT. The CDR3 sequence: CALRGGAEAFF. Written as DNA, the CDR3 is TGTGCCTTACGGGGGGGAGCTGAAGCTTTCTTT.

V and J are TRBV2 and TRBJ1-2; D unclear. Per germline, CDR1 SNHLY and CDR2 FYNNEI. Trimming left V 3 bases short and J 7 bases short, with 12 bases between. The CDR3 has 13 amino acids. The CDR3 is CASSERSQGGYTF. The CDR3 DNA sequence: TGTGCCAGCAGTGAGAGGAGTCAAGGTGGCTACACCTTC.

This clone was counted once. The chain uses TRBV5-6 and TRBJ2-7; D might be TRBD1 or TRBD2, each matching 5 bases. The length of the CDR3 is 16 residues. Germline assignment: CDR1 SGHDT and CDR2 YYEEEE. Trimming took 1 base from V and 5 from J, leaving 19 bases between them. The CDR3 nucleotides read TGTGCCAGCAGCTTGAATCGGGGATCGGGGCAAGACGAGCAGTACTTC. Protein sequence: CASSLNRGSGQDEQYF.

This clone was seen once. The chain is built from TRBV5-1 and TRBJ1-5; D is undetermined. Germline V gives CDR1 SGHRS, CDR2 YFSETQ. V was trimmed by 0 bases and J by 6 bases, leaving 7 bases between them. The CDR3 is 13 residues long. CDR3 coding DNA: TGCGCCAGCAGCTTGGAAGGTTCTCAGCCCCAGCATTTT. It translates to CASSLEGSQPQHF.

The chain couples TRBV28 to TRBJ2-5, with D possibly TRBD1 on 7 matching bases. V lost 2 bases to trimming and J lost 7 bases, with 17 bases between them. Per the germline V gene, CDR1 is MDHEN and CDR2 is SYDVKM. This CDR3 has 15 residues. CDR3 protein: CASSLRQGLLGTQYF. CDR3 DNA sequence: TGTGCCAGCAGTTTACGACAGGGACTGCTCGGGACCCAGTACTTC.

This chain links TRBV29-1 with TRBJ2-7; D remains ambiguous. CDR1 is SQVTM, CDR2 ANQGSEA, per germline. The CDR3 is made up of 13 amino acids. The V gene lost 1 base and the J gene lost 3 bases, with 10 bases spanning the gap. In nucleotides, the CDR3 is TGCAGCGTTGAAGTCCCAGGCAACTACGAGCAGTACTTC. Translation gives CSVEVPGNYEQYF.

CDR3 in amino acids: CASTSTGPGGIQYF. Written as DNA, the CDR3 is TGCGCCAGCACCTCCACCGGGCCGGGGGGCATTCAGTACTTC. The gene calls are TRBV5-1 and TRBJ2-4, with 7 nucleotides matching TRBD2. V lost 6 bases and J lost 9; bases outside the gene matches: 12. Germline CDR1 reads SGHRS; CDR2 reads YFSETQ. The CDR3 consists of 14 residues.

This rearrangement joins TRBV5-1 to TRBJ2-3; no clear D gene. The V and J ends lost 3 bases and 2 bases respectively, with 16 bases between them. This CDR3 is built from 16 residues. Germline V gene data show CDR1 as SGHRS and CDR2 as YFSETQ. CDR3 DNA: TGCGCCAGCAGCTCCAAAAAGGACCTTTACACAGATACGCAGTATTTT. Translated, it gives CASSSKKDLYTDTQYF.